The clone carrying this TCR beta chain was picked up a small number of times. The antigen is not known. The source of the sample is a study of response to subunit inactivated influenza vaccine. Study results and caveats: It was the authors' suggestion that each seasonal influenza vaccination recruits few new T cells.

Each CDR3 protein gets one entry after TCRdb re-called the RT-PCR reads with MiXCR. This sample has roughly 630,000 distinct CDR3 sequences; approximately 15% occur once, and the top ten carry 7.6%. Here the sequenced sample was PBMCs from blood, taken around two weeks before vaccination. The TCR sequence derives from a man in his forties or fifties who received an inactivated influenza vaccine.

The CDR3 region is CASSQRHQETQYF. In DNA, the CDR3 is TGCGCCAGCAGCCAACGGCACCAAGAGACCCAGTACTTC. The rearrangement uses TRBV4-1 and TRBJ2-5; D call uncertain. The CDR3 runs 13 residues. In germline, CDR1 is MGHRA, CDR2 YSYEKL. The V and J ends lost 2 bases and 0 bases respectively, with 4 bases between them.